This TCR beta chain was recorded in a study of PD-1 blockade in classical Hodgkin lymphoma. Libraries were prepared by immunoSEQ multiplex PCR; TCRdb keeps only in-frame clonotypes and omits some of them. Altogether more than 50,000 clones are present, about 88% being singletons, with the ten largest covering 9% to 10%. The germline gives CDR1 MDHEN, CDR2 SYDVKM. After removal of 3 bases from V and 8 bases from J, the junction contained 5 bases not matched to a gene. The length of the CDR3 is 15 residues. Every patient relapsed after autologous stem cell transplantation, and brentuximab vedotin exposure varied. The patients, who had relapsed/refractory classical Hodgkin lymphoma, achieved best responses of complete response, partial response or progressive disease. For this clone: Its target is not known.

The study's findings and limits: Patients with an early start, nivolumab under 1 year after ASCT, were excluded. Complete responders' baseline diversity resembled that of newly diagnosed patients.

The TCR comes from a human donor with classical Hodgkin lymphoma. The gene calls are TRBV28 and TRBJ2-1; 12 bases map to TRBD2. The sequencing here drew on peripheral blood mononuclear cells (PBMCs), taken at baseline. The CDR3 reads CASSLTSGSHDEQFF. CDR3 DNA sequence: TGTGCCAGCAGTTTGACTAGCGGGAGTCACGATGAGCAGTTCTTC.